Listed below are T cell receptor beta chains from one sample, sequenced in a study of cytomegalovirus exposure and HLA in healthy donors. Sequencing was performed with immunoSEQ multiplex PCR; in TCRdb, only in-frame clones are kept and a portion is missing. The sample has fewer than 40,000 clones, roughly 76% seen once. The sample taken for sequencing was PBMCs. The receptors were gathered from a woman in her 40s in good health and CMV-seronegative. The CDR3 runs from the conserved cysteine through the conserved F or W. A D gene is named only where the DNA matches it firmly. Size values are once, few and many counts, or a class for expanded clones, and some rows have none.

J: TRBJ1-2; V: TRBV7-6; size: NA; D: NA; CDR3: CASSAYRADGYTF; DNA: TGTGCCAGCAGCGCATACAGGGCTGATGGCTACACCTTC
J: TRBJ2-4; V: TRBV11-2; size: NA; D: TRBD2; CDR3: CASSLSGGTKNIQYF; DNA: TGTGCCAGCAGCCTTAGCGGGGGGACAAAAAACATTCAGTACTTC
J: TRBJ2-5; V: TRBV14; size: NA; D: TRBD1; CDR3: CASSPPGQGETQYF; DNA: TGTGCCAGCAGCCCACCGGGACAGGGGGAGACCCAGTACTTC
J: TRBJ1-2; V: TRBV5-5; size: NA; D: NA; CDR3: CASSVQYTGRGYTF; DNA: TGTGCCAGCAGCGTACAATATACAGGGAGAGGCTACACCTTC
J: TRBJ1-2; V: TRBV4-3; size: NA; D: TRBD1; CDR3: CASSQDQGAFIYGYTF; DNA: TGCGCCAGCAGCCAAGATCAGGGGGCTTTTATCTATGGCTACACCTTC
J: TRBJ1-1; V: TRBV7-6; size: NA; D: TRBD1; CDR3: CASSEGQGGTEAFF; DNA: TGTGCCAGCAGCGAAGGACAGGGAGGCACTGAAGCTTTCTTT
J: TRBJ1-2; V: TRBV9; size: NA; D: TRBD1; CDR3: CASSVGRQGDGYTF; DNA: TGTGCCAGCAGCGTAGGGAGACAGGGGGACGGCTACACCTTT
J: TRBJ1-5; V: TRBV6-1; size: few; D: NA; CDR3: CASNAGAGNQPQHF; DNA: TGTGCCAGCAACGCAGGGGCTGGGAATCAGCCCCAGCATTTT
J: TRBJ1-1; V: TRBV2; size: NA; D: TRBD1; CDR3: CASSAGQINTEAFF; DNA: TGTGCCAGCAGTGCGGGACAGATTAACACTGAAGCTTTCTTT
J: TRBJ2-7; V: TRBV12-5; size: NA; D: TRBD1; CDR3: CASARTGVIYEQYF; DNA: TGTGCTAGTGCCAGGACAGGGGTGATATACGAGCAGTACTTC
J: TRBJ1-6; V: TRBV5-6; size: medium-sized; D: NA; CDR3: CASSLRNSPLHF; DNA: TGTGCCAGCAGCTTGCGGAATTCACCCCTCCACTTT
J: TRBJ1-5; V: TRBV6-6; size: NA; D: TRBD1; CDR3: CASSTGQLNQPQHF; DNA: TGTGCCAGCAGTACGGGACAGCTAAATCAGCCCCAGCATTTT
J: TRBJ1-4; V: TRBV6-5; size: NA; D: TRBD1; CDR3: CASRDRGTNEKLFF; DNA: TGTGCCAGCAGAGACAGGGGGACTAATGAAAAACTGTTTTTT
J: TRBJ1-2; V: TRBV7-9; size: few; D: TRBD1; CDR3: CASSLPPGGTESLSYGYTF; DNA: TGTGCCAGCAGCCTACCTCCAGGGGGGACAGAGTCATTATCTTATGGCTACACCTTC
J: TRBJ1-1; V: TRBV20-1; size: NA; D: NA; CDR3: CSARDPQGTFF; DNA: TGCAGTGCTAGAGACCCTCAGGGGACTTTCTTT
J: TRBJ2-5; V: TRBV5-4; size: few; D: TRBD2; CDR3: CASSLAGRGGNQETQYF; DNA: TGTGCCAGCAGCTTGGCGGGCCGCGGGGGGAATCAAGAGACCCAGTACTTC
J: TRBJ1-4; V: TRBV29-1; size: NA; D: NA; CDR3: CSVGSATNEKLFF; DNA: TGCAGCGTTGGGTCAGCAACTAATGAAAAACTGTTTTTT
J: TRBJ2-6; V: TRBV2; size: few; D: TRBD1; CDR3: CASSVRTGFGFGANVLTF; DNA: TGTGCCAGCAGTGTTCGGACAGGGTTCGGTTTTGGGGCCAACGTCCTGACTTTC
J: TRBJ1-1; V: TRBV5-5; size: NA; D: NA; CDR3: CASSLHRETVRTEAFF; DNA: TGTGCCAGCAGCTTGCACCGGGAAACGGTGCGAACTGAAGCTTTCTTT
J: TRBJ1-6; V: TRBV10-3; size: NA; D: TRBD1; CDR3: CAIRSTGLNSPLHF; DNA: TGTGCCATCAGATCGACAGGGCTTAATTCACCCCTCCACTTT
J: TRBJ2-1; V: TRBV9; size: NA; D: TRBD2; CDR3: CASSVGLAGVTYNEQFF; DNA: TGTGCCAGCAGCGTGGGACTAGCGGGGGTTACCTACAATGAGCAGTTCTTC
J: TRBJ2-2; V: TRBV7-9; size: NA; D: TRBD1; CDR3: CASSPRTGKNTGELFF; DNA: TGTGCCAGCAGCCCCAGGACAGGGAAGAACACCGGGGAGCTGTTTTTT
J: TRBJ2-3; V: TRBV11-3; size: NA; D: NA; CDR3: CASSRRDGSTDTQYF; DNA: TGTGCCAGCAGTCGGAGGGATGGGAGCACAGATACGCAGTATTTT
J: TRBJ2-1; V: TRBV5-1; size: NA; D: NA; CDR3: CASSLSIQQYNEQFF; DNA: TGCGCCAGCAGCTTGAGTATCCAACAATACAATGAGCAGTTCTTC
J: TRBJ2-5; V: TRBV7-9; size: NA; D: NA; CDR3: CASSLGHSGETQYF; DNA: TGTGCCAGCAGCTTAGGACACTCGGGGGAGACCCAGTACTTC
J: TRBJ2-1; V: TRBV11-2; size: NA; D: TRBD1; CDR3: CASRGQGAANEQFF; DNA: TGTGCCAGCCGCGGACAGGGGGCTGCGAATGAGCAGTTCTTC
J: TRBJ2-7; V: TRBV5-6; size: NA; D: NA; CDR3: CASSEGGEQYF; DNA: TGTGCCAGCAGTGAAGGGGGCGAGCAGTACTTC
J: TRBJ2-5; V: TRBV2; size: NA; D: TRBD2; CDR3: CASSESASGGYETQYF; DNA: TGTGCCAGCAGTGAAAGCGCTAGCGGGGGGTATGAGACCCAGTACTTC